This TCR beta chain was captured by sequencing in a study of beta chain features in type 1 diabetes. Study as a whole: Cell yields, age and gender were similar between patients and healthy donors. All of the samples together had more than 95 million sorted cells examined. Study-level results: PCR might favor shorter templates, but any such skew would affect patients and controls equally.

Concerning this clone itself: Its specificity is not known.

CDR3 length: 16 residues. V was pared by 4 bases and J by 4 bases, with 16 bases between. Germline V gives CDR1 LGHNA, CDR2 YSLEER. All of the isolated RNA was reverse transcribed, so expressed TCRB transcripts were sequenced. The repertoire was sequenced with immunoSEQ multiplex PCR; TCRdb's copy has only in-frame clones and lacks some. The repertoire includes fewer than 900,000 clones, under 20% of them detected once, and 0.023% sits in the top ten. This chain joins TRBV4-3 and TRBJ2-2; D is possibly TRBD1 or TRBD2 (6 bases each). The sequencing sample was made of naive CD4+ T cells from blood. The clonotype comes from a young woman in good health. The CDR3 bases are TGCGCCAGCAGCCTAGCCGCCGGGGGCAGCACCGGGGAGCTGTTTTTT. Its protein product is CASSLAAGGSTGELFF.